Described below is a single T cell receptor (beta chain) sequence and its context. Seattle patient enrollment occurred during active infection, with longitudinal follow-up thereafter. The data were obtained in a study of blood T cell repertoires in COVID-19. Study at large: Material from acute and convalescent COVID-19 was sourced from the United States, Italy and Spain.

The table came from immunoSEQ multiplex PCR; TCRdb's copy has only in-frame clones and leaves some out. The table lists 150,000 or so clones, about 90% of them singletons. J gave up 0 bases and V 5 bases, and 12 bases lay outside the gene matches. The CDR3 is made up of 17 amino acids. Germline values: CDR1 SGHAT, CDR2 FQNNGV. The chain recombines TRBV11-2 with TRBJ1-2; 7 nucleotides match TRBD1. The sequence was obtained from a man aged 25-45 years with COVID-19, enrolled during active disease. Specimen: peripheral blood. CDR3 coding DNA: TGTGCCAGCAGCGAAGGGACAGTCGGAGGGGCTAACTATGGCTACACCTTC. It translates to CASSEGTVGGANYGYTF.